The 19 T cell receptor beta chains in this list originate from one sample, sequenced in a study of Tregs in tolerant kidney transplant recipients. TCRdb keeps only in-frame clones here, not all; method: immunoSEQ multiplex PCR. The sample consists of roughly 66,000 clones, about nine tenths of them appearing once. Sequenced here: CD8+ T cells from blood, sampled before the transplant. The receptors here all came from a human donor who received a combined kidney and bone marrow transplant.

This clone was recorded once. The V gene is TRBV7-9, the J gene TRBJ2-3; 13 bases fit TRBD2. V lost 4 bases to trimming and J lost 7 bases; unmatched junction nucleotides: 11. The CDR3 consists of 17 residues. Germline CDR1 reads SEHNR; CDR2 reads FQNEAQ (reference sequence). In DNA form, the CDR3 reads TGTGCCAGCAGCTCTTCAACCGGGACTAGCGGGGTATATACGCAGTATTTT. Protein sequence: CASSSSTGTSGVYTQYF.

CDR3 sequence: CASSTGQSYEQYF. DNA of the CDR3: TGTGCCAGCAGCACGGGACAGTCCTACGAGCAGTACTTC. The chain couples TRBV16 to TRBJ2-7; 7 nucleotides match TRBD1. J was trimmed by 1 base and V by 5 bases; bases with no gene match: 2. The CDR3 extends over 13 amino acids. CDR1 is KGHSY, CDR2 FQNENV, per germline.

The chain combines TRBV25-1 with TRBJ1-5, with D hard to call. The CDR3 is 13 residues long. Trimming took off 3 bases at V and 6 bases at J, with 9 bases between the two ends. The germline V gene has CDR1 MGHDK and CDR2 SYGVNS. The DNA of the CDR3 is TGTGCCAGCAGTGATTCGGGTGGTCAGCCCCAGCATTTT. As protein: CASSDSGGQPQHF. Looking up the rest from reference TRBV25-1 and TRBJ1-5 gives the full variable domain: EADIYQTPRYLVIGTGKKITLECSQTMGHDKMYWYQQDPGMELHLIHYSYGVNSTEKGDLSSESTVSRIRTEHFPLTLESARPSHTSQYLCASSDSGGQPQHFGDGTRLSIL.

The CDR3 loop is CASSFAGPPYEQYF. CDR3 nucleotide sequence: TGTGCCAGCAGTTTCGCGGGTCCGCCCTACGAGCAGTACTTC. The gene calls are TRBV27 and TRBJ2-7, with D tentatively TRBD2 (5 bases). Germline CDR1 is MNHEY and CDR2 is SMNVEV (reference sequence). Trimming shortened V by 3 bases and J by 2 bases, and 11 bases separated the two germline ends. This CDR3 comprises 14 residues.

This clone was seen only once. The chain recombines TRBV9 with TRBJ2-7, with 7 positions matching TRBD2. CDR1 and CDR2 from the germline V gene are SGDLS and YYNGEE. The V and J ends lost 0 bases and 3 bases, in that order; junction bases with no gene match: 6. The CDR3 loop spans 15 amino acids. The CDR3 DNA reads as TGTGCCAGCAGCGTAGAGGGAGGGATTGGCTACGAGCAGTACTTC. Encoded protein: CASSVEGGIGYEQYF.

The chain couples TRBV27 to TRBJ1-1, with D possibly matching TRBD1 (5 bases). Germline CDR1 MNHEY, CDR2 SMNVEV (reference sequence). Trimming cost V 5 bases and J 1 base, with 8 bases left between them. The CDR3 is 13 residues long. CDR3 in amino acids: CASSLTGNTEAFF. CDR3 nucleotide sequence: TGTGCCAGCAGTCTTACAGGGAACACTGAAGCTTTCTTT.

The CDR3 DNA sequence: TGTGCCAGCAGCGTGGGACAGGGTAGCTATGGCTACACCTTC. Amino acid sequence: CASSVGQGSYGYTF. J is TRBJ1-2 and V is TRBV9; TRBD1 matches 9 bases. Germline V lookup: CDR1 SGDLS, CDR2 YYNGEE. The CDR3 length is 14 residues. The V segment lost 2 bases and the J segment 4 bases; nucleotides outside the gene matches: 3.

V usage is TRBV27 and J usage is TRBJ1-2; 7 bases are shared with TRBD1. After removal of 0 bases from V and 7 bases from J, the junction contained 8 bases not matched to a gene. Germline V gives CDR1 MNHEY, CDR2 SMNVEV (reference sequence). This CDR3 has 15 residues. The CDR3 DNA reads as TGTGCCAGCAGTTTATCAGGGGGCGTAAGTCTTGGCTACACCTTC. Its protein is CASSLSGGVSLGYTF.

The rearrangement joins TRBV13 to TRBJ2-3; TRBD2 agrees at 9 bases. Germline loops: CDR1 PRHDT, CDR2 FYEKMQ (reference sequence). V lost 6 bases to trimming and J lost 3 bases; unmatched junction nucleotides: 1. This CDR3 comprises 13 residues. As DNA, the CDR3 is TGTGCCAGCAGAAGCGGGAGGACAGATACGCAGTATTTT. Amino acid sequence: CASRSGRTDTQYF.

The chain is built from TRBV5-1 and TRBJ2-7; 9 nucleotides align to TRBD1. The germline gives CDR1 SGHRS, CDR2 YFSETQ. With V trimmed by 4 bases and J by 5 bases, 10 bases remained unmatched. The CDR3 totals 15 residues. In DNA, the CDR3 is TGCGCCAGCAGCCGGGACAGGGATTTGTTCCACGAGCAGTACTTC. It codes for CASSRDRDLFHEQYF.

V is TRBV7-9 and J is TRBJ2-4; perhaps TRBD1 as D (6 bases). V lost 1 base, J lost 8 bases, and 18 bases lay in between. Per germline, CDR1 SEHNR and CDR2 FQNEAQ (reference sequence). This CDR3 comprises 16 residues. CDR3 sequence reads: CASSLGLRTETDIQYF. The CDR3 DNA sequence: TGTGCCAGCAGCTTAGGGTTGCGGACAGAAACGGACATTCAGTACTTC.

The chain links TRBV7-9 to TRBJ2-3; D not certain. The germline V gene has CDR1 SEHNR and CDR2 FQNEAQ (reference sequence). This CDR3 is built from 12 residues. The V end was cut by 2 bases, the J end by 4 bases, with 4 bases between. This CDR3 reads CASSLTADTQYF. CDR3 DNA sequence: TGTGCCAGCAGCTTAACAGCAGATACGCAGTATTTT. The variable domain in full, with the rest retrieved from reference TRBV7-9 and TRBJ2-3, is DTGVSQNPRHKITKRGQNVTFRCDPISEHNRLYWYRQTLGQGPEFLTYFQNEAQLEKSRLLSDRFSAERPKGSFSTLEIQRTEQGDSAMYLCASSLTADTQYFGPGTRLTVL.

The chain couples TRBV7-9 to TRBJ2-2; TRBD1 might be the D (5 bases). V was shortened by 3 bases and J by 2 bases, with 7 bases between the two germline ends. Germline V gives CDR1 SEHNR, CDR2 FQNEAQ (reference sequence). The CDR3 totals 14 residues. DNA for the CDR3: TGTGCCAGCAGCTTGGACACAAACACCGGGGAGCTGTTTTTT. Translated: CASSLDTNTGELFF.

This chain connects TRBV19 to TRBJ1-1; 7 positions agree with TRBD1. The J segment lost 8 bases and the V segment lost 7 bases, leaving 10 bases of the junction unmatched. The CDR3 extends over 13 amino acids. Germline CDR1 and CDR2: LNHDA and SQIVND (reference sequence). The CDR3 DNA reads TGTGCCAGTACCCGGGACAGCCCTAAGGAAGCTTTCTTT. As protein: CASTRDSPKEAFF.

The sample holds one count of this clone. V usage is TRBV7-8 and J usage is TRBJ1-2, with 10 bases fitting TRBD1. Germline lookup yields CDR1 SGHVS and CDR2 FQNEAQ. V gave up 5 bases and J gave up 6 bases; unmatched junction bases: 9. The CDR3 covers 15 residues. The CDR3: CASSLGTGDTHGYTF. CDR3 nucleotides: TGTGCCAGCAGCCTAGGGACAGGGGATACCCATGGCTACACCTTC.

The chain joins TRBV23-1 to TRBJ2-4, with D perhaps TRBD2 (5 bases). TRBV23-1 is designated an ORF whose function remains uncertain. This CDR3 comprises 15 residues. V dropped 2 bases and J dropped 0 bases, with 8 bases sitting between them. CDR3 loop: CASSQEEEAKNIQYF. As DNA, the CDR3 is TGCGCCAGCAGTCAAGAGGAGGAAGCCAAAAACATTCAGTACTTC.

V and J are TRBV14 and TRBJ2-7; D is perhaps TRBD1 (6 bases). This CDR3 contains 12 residues. From germline, CDR1 is SGHDN and CDR2 FVKESK. Trimming left V 4 bases short and J 6 bases short, with 10 bases between. The chain's CDR3 is CASSPPRGEQYF. DNA of the CDR3: TGTGCCAGCAGCCCCCCCAGGGGCGAGCAGTACTTC.

In regard to this clone: This specimen includes other DNA sequences encoding the same CDR3. The V gene is TRBV7-3, the J gene TRBJ1-2; 10 positions match TRBD1. CDR3 length: 14 amino acids. V shed 5 bases, J shed 3 bases, and the junction held 3 bases outside the gene matches. Germline lookup yields CDR1 SGHTA and CDR2 FQGTGA. CDR3: CASSPGTGDYGYTF. The CDR3 DNA is TGTGCCAGCAGCCCCGGGACAGGGGACTATGGCTACACCTTC.

This clone showed up just once. This chain joins TRBV14 and TRBJ2-1, with 9 bases fitting TRBD2. CDR1 is SGHDN, CDR2 FVKESK, per germline. V was pared by 4 bases and J by 7 bases, with 17 bases of the junction left unmatched. The length of the CDR3 is 18 residues. CDR3 amino acids: CASSPPAGAGGHHNEQFF. The CDR3 DNA reads as TGTGCCAGCAGCCCTCCGGCGGGTGCGGGAGGGCATCATAATGAGCAGTTCTTC.